This TCR beta chain is drawn from a study of CD8+ T cells in alopecia areata (dated by TCRdb to between 2018 and 2020). Concerning the study at large: Treated patients were enrolled in an open-label pilot trial of oral tofacitinib, 5 to 10 mg twice daily, for moderate-to-severe alopecia areata. Scalp clonality was compared across normal scalp (n=4), patchy alopecia areata scalp (n=8), and alopecia totalis/universalis scalp (n=8). TCRbeta CDR3 regions were amplified by immunoSEQ multiplex PCR with 35 Vbeta forward and 13 Jbeta reverse primers. Human TCRbeta sequencing covered scalp tissue and sorted CD4+ and CD8+ peripheral blood T cells from patchy and totalis/universalis alopecia areata patients and healthy controls. The SALT score, which quantifies the percentage of affected scalp surface area, was used to measure disease severity in treated patients. Patients stayed on tofacitinib for 6 to 18 months and then had 6 months of follow-up off drug so that delayed response and recurrence could be assessed. High-throughput TCRbeta sequencing was used to examine T cell clonal expansion in alopecia areata in both the C3H/HeJ mouse model and human patients. Biopsies were taken from tofacitinib-treated patients at baseline and again at 4 and 24 weeks into treatment, and several of those patients also had a later scalp biopsy. The RNA source kit depended on sample type: the PAXgene miRNA kit for fixed scalp, the miRNeasy kit for PBMCs, and the RNeasy kit for mouse skin.

The germline V end is reduced by 1 base and the J end by 6 bases; junction bases left unmatched: 0. CDR1 and CDR2, looked up from the germline V gene (reference sequence), are LNHDA and SQIVND. The CDR3 holds 14 amino acids from the cysteine to the phenylalanine. Only the CDR3 portion is preserved as DNA: 42 bases, with reading frame beginning at the first base. This specimen's time point label, interpreted: roughly 24 weeks on oral tofacitinib. According to the study, the label for this sample's treatment or condition signals: oral pan-JAK inhibitor, 5-10 mg twice daily. From alopecia areata patients, peripheral blood was collected along with lesional scalp punch biopsies. PBMCs were isolated by density centrifugation and stained for CD3, CD4 and CD8, and CD4+ and CD8+ T cells were sorted on a FACSAria. The library came from the immunoSEQ multiplex PCR assay. RNA was extracted from all samples and reverse transcribed into cDNA as template for TCR sequencing. First-strand cDNA was synthesized using SuperScript III with a 2:1 mix of oligo-dT and random hexamers. A synthetic immune receptor repertoire was used to measure amplification bias, and any remaining bias was corrected computationally. Under the source paper's analysis protocol: Raw reads were preprocessed to remove errors, and CDR3 was defined according to IMGT conventions as the region from the conserved cysteine to phenylalanine. To get clonality, Shannon entropy was normalized by log2 of the number of productive unique TCRs and the result was subtracted from 1. CD4 or CD8 identity of scalp clones was inferred by cross-referencing scalp TCRbeta sequences with sorted blood CD4 and CD8 repertoires. The table was pulled from immuneACCESS by TCRdb, which kept in-frame rearrangements only. Such tables lose some clones; where checked, under half of the loss comes from unresolved V genes, and the rest has no known cause. The V and J calls and clone size come from that table; D and trimming were worked out from the DNA. The sample data list 150,000 to 200,000 clones, and more than 50% of these were observed just once. Clones ranked in the top ten supply over 1% of the sample.

Study-wide findings and limitations: Tofacitinib significantly decreased scalp clonality and the number of expanded CD8+ clones among the top 100 scalp clones. Scalp TCR repertoire analysis is complicated because resident alphabeta T cells in normal human skin are also sequenced, whereas mouse skin is dominated by gammadelta T cells. Compared with normal scalp, lesional scalp had higher clonality and more expanded CD8+ clones, particularly in alopecia totalis/universalis, a pattern that suggests antigenic drive. The treated cohort was small, with a single nonresponder, so links between baseline CD8+ expansion and response need larger studies. Many expanded lesional clones were found to persist in scalp and blood during tofacitinib treatment, and relapse after treatment cessation may be partly explained by this persistence. Shared TCR sequences between patients were less evident than in mice, which may be partly attributable to HLA diversity in the patient population.

Concerning this clone itself: What this receptor recognizes is not known. Per-nucleotide qualities are absent, and no much larger clonotype sits a single base away.

This material consisted of CD4+ T cells sorted from blood, taken at week 24, from a patient treated with tofacitinib. The sequence derives from a human donor with alopecia areata. The chain couples TRBV19 to TRBJ2-2, with TRBD1 identical over 9 junction bases. The DNA sequence is as follows: TGTGCCAGTAGTATAGGACAGGGGGCCGGGGAGCTGTTTTTT. Its product reads: CASSIGQGAGELFF. The CDR3, completed at both ends by the reference TRBV19 and TRBJ2-2 genes, gives the full variable domain DGGITQSPKYLFRKEGQNVTLSCEQNLNHDAMYWYRQDPGQGLRLIYYSQIVNDFQKGDIAEGYSVSREKKESFPLTVTSAQKNPTAFYLCASSIGQGAGELFFGEGSRLTVL.